These T cell receptor beta chains were read from a single sample in a study of human versus mouse CDR3 diversity and MHC coevolution. Clones were read by immunoSEQ multiplex PCR, and TCRdb kept only the in-frame ones, dropping some. The table has about 77,000 clones, 80% to 95% seen once. The source material was naive CD4+ T cells from blood. Receptor source: a person between 25 and 75 years old in good health. The CDR3 runs from the conserved cysteine through the conserved F or W.

v_call cdr3_aa
TRBV6-1 CASSEVLGGFNSYEQYF
TRBV6-5 CASSYSSGVPGGYTF
TRBV9 CASSVVGGWNNEQFF
TRBV7-2 CASSLAVGQGSYEQYF
TRBV18 CASSPTDSSRYTF
TRBV15 CATSRDTDSYNEQFF
TRBV30 CAWSGTGRRNGYTF
TRBV5-1 CASSWTGQANYGYTF
TRBV9 CASSVGAGGTYEQYF
TRBV7-9 CASCVAGGPKTQYF
TRBV30 CAWSVSTWEPQHF
TRBV5-4 CASRPRTGSYNEQFF
TRBV19 CASSTTAHSGNTIYF
TRBV7-8 CASSERTGLNTGELFF
TRBV7-9 CASSLPGTAGSVTF
TRBV5-3 CARSLSRGTTSTDTQYF
TRBV19 CASSTRTGWIEAFF
TRBV5-1 CASRDTTVANTGELFF
TRBV27 CASSFQSNYGYTF
TRBV11-2 CASSLSPTSGGHNEQFF
TRBV13 CASSTLLADTQYF
TRBV5-4 CASSSDRLRSYNSPLHF
TRBV5-6 CASSILAGGLQDEQFF
TRBV30 CACTTSKTRKGAGNTIYF
TRBV21-1 CASSKGTAGHSNQPQHF
TRBV28 CASSLSVTYGYTF
TRBV11-2 CASSLGGVSQYF
TRBV7-8 CASSLVQGSSGNTIYF
TRBV10-3 CAISQGLGEKLFF
TRBV5-5 CASSLGSVGSREKLFF
TRBV19 CASSIDLRGEGISPLHF
TRBV6-5 CASSYSRGTQNTEAFF
TRBV6-1 CASRGGALYEQYF
TRBV6-1 CASSEGQGSTDTQYF
TRBV19 CASSTEPAGAEAFF
TRBV9 CASSVGGFLTPGEETQYF
TRBV23-1 CASSQSVARYPCYEQYF
TRBV5-1 CASSSLAGGVTDTQYF
TRBV7-9 CASLGGNTDTQYF
TRBV5-4 CASSAGTSVLEQFF
TRBV4-1 CASSQDRVNPLNTEAFF
TRBV19 CASSILAGIETQYF
TRBV30 CAWSVPRTSGRAATEQFF
TRBV18 CASSPGLTNEKLFF
TRBV5-1 CASSGGPVQETQYF
TRBV10-3 CAITDRDRTGNTEAFF
TRBV28 CASNEPGDRGTDTQYF
TRBV7-9 CASSGRGLAGSHSTDTQYF
TRBV5-1 CASNPLAGGDTQYF
TRBV4-2 CASSQALQGANNSPLHF
TRBV6-1 CASKAGGGNQETQYF
TRBV19 CASSISGNYGYTF
TRBV4-1 CASSQGAGGALSNEQFF
TRBV5-6 CASSTRDRTSYTEAFF
TRBV2 CASSDNSVAGHSPLHF
TRBV18 CASSPGQDTEAFF